Following are 29 T cell receptor beta chains from one sample sequenced in a study of shared T cell receptors in the human thymus. Profiling relied on immunoSEQ multiplex PCR, and the TCRdb table lists in-frame clones only, not all of them. This sample has 720,000 or so clones; around 85% occur once, and the top ten carry around 0.01%. The same sample was also used in a study of human thymus T cells.

Sequences were obtained from thymocytes. The source of these receptors is a girl in the first two years of life with a congenital heart defect.

The count of this clone is one. The genes are TRBV10-3 and TRBJ2-1, with 11 bases fitting TRBD2. CDR3 length equals 15 residues. The junction had 5 bases not matched to a gene; V was cut back by 7 bases and J by 3 bases. Germline V lookup: CDR1 ENHRY, CDR2 SYGVKD. Here the CDR3 DNA reads TGTGCCATCAATCCGACTAGCGGGGACTACAATGAGCAGTTCTTC. Translating it yields CAINPTSGDYNEQFF.

The chain employs TRBV4-1 and TRBJ1-1, with a possible D match to TRBD1 (5 bases). The CDR3 loop spans 12 amino acids. V lost 4 bases, J lost 5 bases, and 8 bases lay in between. Germline V gene sequence: CDR1 MGHRA, CDR2 YSYEKL. The DNA for the CDR3 is TGCGCCAGCAGCCTCCGGGGGACTGAAGCTTTCTTT. As protein: CASSLRGTEAFF.

The V call is TRBV7-9, the J call TRBJ1-6; D call uncertain. Germline loops: CDR1 SEHNR, CDR2 FQNEAQ (reference sequence). The V end was cut by 3 bases, the J end by 7 bases, with 10 bases between. This CDR3 comprises 14 residues. The CDR3 sequence: CASSFSSSNSPLHF. The CDR3 nucleotides read TGTGCCAGCAGCTTTTCTTCGTCGAATTCACCCCTCCACTTT.

V is TRBV5-1 and J is TRBJ1-6, with a possible D match to TRBD1 (6 bases). The ends were cut back, 4 bases at V and 0 bases at J, with 11 bases in the middle. The CDR3 length is 16 residues. Germline loops: CDR1 SGHRS, CDR2 YFSETQ. CDR3 DNA: TGCGCCAGCAGCAGGACAGAAAGCTCCTATAATTCACCCCTCCACTTT. Translating gives CASSRTESSYNSPLHF. Filled out from reference TRBV5-1 and TRBJ1-6, the complete variable domain reads KAGVTQTPRYLIKTRGQQVTLSCSPISGHRSVSWYQQTPGQGLQFLFEYFSETQRNKGNFPGRFSGRQFSNSRSEMNVSTLELGDSALYLCASSRTESSYNSPLHFGNGTRLTVT.

The gene calls are TRBV4-3 and TRBJ2-7; D perhaps matches TRBD2 (7 bases). Trimming removed 3 bases at V and 2 bases at J, with 17 bases between. The CDR3 length is 16 residues. Germline V gene sequence: CDR1 LGHNA, CDR2 YSLEER. CDR3 sequence: CASSQEIGGLTYEQYF. DNA of the CDR3: TGCGCCAGCAGCCAGGAAATCGGGGGGCTCACCTACGAGCAGTACTTC.

This clone was recorded only once. V usage is TRBV6-6 and J usage is TRBJ1-5; the match to TRBD1 covers 7 bases. Germline V gene lookup returns CDR1 MNHNY and CDR2 SVGAGI (reference sequence). The junction had 9 bases not matched to a gene; V was cut back by 4 bases and J by 6 bases. The CDR3 covers 15 residues. CDR3 residues: CASSSPTGKGQPQHF. CDR3 coding DNA: TGTGCCAGCAGTTCGCCGACAGGGAAGGGTCAGCCCCAGCATTTT.

The chain couples TRBV25-1 to TRBJ1-6, with D possibly being TRBD1 (5 bases). V lost 3 bases and J 2 bases, leaving 11 bases between the germline ends. Germline V gives CDR1 MGHDK, CDR2 SYGVNS. The CDR3 contains 16 residues. CDR3 sequence reads: CASSDLPGAYNSPLHF. CDR3 sequence (DNA): TGTGCCAGCAGTGACCTGCCGGGGGCCTATAATTCACCCCTCCACTTT.

The chain recombines TRBV7-9 with TRBJ1-5; 8 bases line up with TRBD1. Germline V gene data show CDR1 as SEHNR and CDR2 as FQNEAQ (reference sequence). Germline trimming cut 1 base from V and 3 bases from J; bases unmatched to any gene: 11. The CDR3 is 18 residues long. The CDR3 DNA follows: TGTGCCAGCAGCTTAGAAGGGGGCGGACAGGGCCCCAATCAGCCCCAGCATTTT. Protein sequence: CASSLEGGGQGPNQPQHF. Combining the CDR3 with reference TRBV7-9 and TRBJ1-5 gives the whole variable domain DTGVSQNPRHKITKRGQNVTFRCDPISEHNRLYWYRQTLGQGPEFLTYFQNEAQLEKSRLLSDRFSAERPKGSFSTLEIQRTEQGDSAMYLCASSLEGGGQGPNQPQHFGDGTRLSIL.

The chain combines TRBV4-1 with TRBJ2-1; 13 bases align to TRBD2. V was clipped by 3 bases and J by 7 bases; unmatched bases: 12. Germline-derived CDR1 and CDR2 are MGHRA and YSYEKL. This CDR3 spans 18 amino acids. Here the CDR3 reads CASSQDLPGLAGRNEQFF. The CDR3 region has the DNA TGCGCCAGCAGCCAGGATCTTCCGGGACTAGCGGGGCGTAATGAGCAGTTCTTC.

This rearrangement joins TRBV12-2 to TRBJ1-5. TRBV12-2 has pseudogene status. The CDR3 consists of 18 residues. The CDR3 nucleotides read TGTGCAAGTCGCTTAGCGGGAGGACTGGGGGTGGGCAATCAGCCCCAGCATTTT. It yields the protein CASRLAGGLGVGNQPQHF.

This rearrangement joins TRBV2 to TRBJ2-2; TRBD2 aligns across 10 bases. The V segment lost 4 bases and the J segment 2 bases; nucleotides outside the gene matches: 10. Germline CDR1 and CDR2: SNHLY and FYNNEI. CDR3 length: 18 amino acids. The CDR3 DNA is TGTGCCAGCAGTGTTCGGCCTAGCGGGGGCCTAAACACCGGGGAGCTGTTTTTT. Translating gives CASSVRPSGGLNTGELFF. Together with reference TRBV2 and TRBJ2-2, the CDR3 gives the full variable domain: EPEVTQTPSHQVTQMGQEVILRCVPISNHLYFYWYRQILGQKVEFLVSFYNNEISEKSEIFDDQFSVERPDGSNFTLKIRSTKLEDSAMYFCASSVRPSGGLNTGELFFGEGSRLTVL.

This clone was observed a handful of times. The genes are TRBV5-6 and TRBJ1-5; 10 positions agree with TRBD1. With V trimmed by 4 bases and J by 3 bases, 4 bases remained unmatched. The CDR3 is made up of 15 amino acids. Looked up from germline, CDR1 is SGHDT and CDR2 is YYEEEE. The CDR3 nucleotides are TGTGCCAGCAGCCGGGGACAGGGGATCAATCAGCCCCAGCATTTT. It specifies CASSRGQGINQPQHF.

The J gene is TRBJ1-1, the V gene TRBV2; D unresolved. Germline V gene data show CDR1 as SNHLY and CDR2 as FYNNEI. This CDR3 is built from 14 residues. V dropped 8 bases and J dropped 0 bases, with 13 bases sitting between them. CDR3 sequence (DNA): TGTGCCAGCGGTCCCCTCGGTGTGAACACTGAAGCTTTCTTT. Translated: CASGPLGVNTEAFF.

This chain joins TRBV23-1 and TRBJ1-6; no clear D. TRBV23-1 is marked as an open reading frame, function uncertain. The ends were cut back, 3 bases at V and 4 bases at J, with 13 bases in the middle. The CDR3 is 16 residues long. CDR3 residues: CASSQTILDYNSPLHF. The CDR3 DNA reads TGCGCCAGCAGTCAGACTATCCTAGATTATAATTCACCCCTCCACTTT.

The J gene is TRBJ1-4, the V gene TRBV9; D might be TRBD1 (6 bases). The CDR3 covers 15 residues. Germline V lookup: CDR1 SGDLS, CDR2 YYNGEE. V lost 5 bases and J 7 bases, leaving 18 bases between the germline ends. As DNA, the CDR3 is TGTGCCAGCAGTCCCCGGGGGGGGCGGGCTGAAAAACTGTTTTTT. Its protein product is CASSPRGGRAEKLFF.

V usage is TRBV14 and J usage is TRBJ1-1; D gene unclear. Trimming pared 1 base from V and 1 base from J, leaving 7 bases between. Germline CDR1 reads SGHDN; CDR2 reads FVKESK. This CDR3 contains 14 residues. CDR3: CASSQVGPNTEAFF. CDR3 nucleotides: TGTGCCAGCAGCCAAGTTGGCCCGAACACTGAAGCTTTCTTT.

The chain links TRBV19 to TRBJ1-2, with 7 bases aligning to TRBD1. Germline lookup yields CDR1 LNHDA and CDR2 SQIVND (reference sequence). The CDR3 is 13 residues long. V shed 10 bases, J shed 6 bases, and the junction held 11 bases outside the gene matches. The CDR3 bases are TGTGCCACTAAAGACAGGGTGAGGGATGGCTACACCTTC. Protein product: CATKDRVRDGYTF.

The chain carries TRBV5-1 and TRBJ2-2; D uncertain. The CDR3 consists of 14 residues. Germline V gene lookup returns CDR1 SGHRS and CDR2 YFSETQ. Trimming cost V 2 bases and J 5 bases, with 10 bases left between them. CDR3 bases: TGCGCCAGCAGCTTTACTGAGCTGACCGGGGAGCTGTTTTTT. It translates to CASSFTELTGELFF.

This chain links TRBV29-1 with TRBJ1-1; D remains ambiguous. This CDR3 comprises 10 residues. Trimming took 7 bases from V and 7 from J, leaving 10 bases between them. CDR1 is SQVTM and CDR2 is ANQGSEA in the germline V gene. DNA of the CDR3: TGCAGCGCCATAGATATTGAAGCTTTCTTT. Translating it yields CSAIDIEAFF.

The chain combines TRBV6-1 with TRBJ2-2, with D possibly being TRBD1 (5 bases). Trimming removed 0 bases from V and 4 bases from J, with 15 bases in between. This CDR3 contains 17 residues. Germline V gene data show CDR1 as MNHNS and CDR2 as SASEGT. The chain's CDR3 is CASSEAPAGSPTGELFF. The CDR3 bases are TGTGCCAGCAGTGAAGCCCCTGCAGGGTCTCCCACCGGGGAGCTGTTTTTT.

The rearrangement uses TRBV5-5 and TRBJ1-2, with 7 bases fitting TRBD1. CDR1 and CDR2 (germline): SGHKS, YYEKEE (reference sequence). CDR3 size: 13 residues. V was clipped by 4 bases and J by 14 bases; unmatched bases: 14. CDR3 sequence: CASSEDRPECETF. CDR3 DNA: TGTGCCAGCAGCGAGGACAGGCCAGAGTGTGAAACCTTC.

V is TRBV4-2 and J is TRBJ2-7; 7 nucleotides align to TRBD2. The length of the CDR3 is 15 residues. Germline CDR1 is LGHNA and CDR2 is YNFKEQ. V trimming: 4 bases; J trimming: 1 base; junction bases outside the gene matches: 7. Here the CDR3 DNA reads TGTGCCAGCAGCCCGCGGGGGTTTAATTCCTACGAGCAGTACTTC. This sequence encodes CASSPRGFNSYEQYF.

The chain employs TRBV9 and TRBJ1-3, with 9 bases lining up with TRBD1. The V gene end was trimmed by 4 bases and the J gene end by 0 bases; junction bases not matched to a gene: 14. CDR3 length: 19 residues. CDR1 and CDR2 (germline): SGDLS, YYNGEE. CDR3 loop: CASSPYRPGTGHSGNTIYF. DNA of the CDR3: TGTGCCAGCAGCCCCTACCGTCCCGGGACAGGGCACTCTGGAAACACCATATATTTT.

This clone was found once. The chain uses TRBV28 and TRBJ1-1; D remains ambiguous. V lost 3 bases and J lost 4, with 6 bases in between. This CDR3 region has 12 residues. Germline lookup yields CDR1 MDHEN and CDR2 SYDVKM. The CDR3 loop is CASSFLSTEAFF. Here the CDR3 DNA reads TGTGCCAGCAGTTTCCTCTCCACTGAAGCTTTCTTT.

This rearrangement joins TRBV10-3 to TRBJ2-7, with D possibly TRBD2 on 6 matching bases. Germline-derived CDR1 and CDR2 are ENHRY and SYGVKD. Trimming removed 7 bases from V and 6 bases from J, with 16 bases in between. This CDR3 contains 13 residues. The chain's CDR3 is CAIKASGTREQYF. The CDR3 nucleotides are TGTGCCATCAAAGCCTCGGGGACTCGCGAGCAGTACTTC.

The rearrangement links TRBV30 to TRBJ1-1; a weak D match, TRBD1 (6 bases). This CDR3 spans 15 amino acids. Germline V CDR1 and CDR2: GTSNPN, SVGIG (reference sequence). Trimming removed 1 base from V and 3 bases from J, with 15 bases in between. CDR3 residues: CAWSGYRVMDTEAFF. The DNA for the CDR3 is TGTGCCTGGAGTGGATACAGGGTGATGGACACTGAAGCTTTCTTT.

This clone came up once. This sequence joins TRBV5-6 and TRBJ1-2; D is unresolved. Germline assignment: CDR1 SGHDT and CDR2 YYEEEE. The CDR3 has 14 amino acids. Trimming cost V 0 bases and J 0 bases, with 6 bases left between them. The CDR3 nucleotides read TGTGCCAGCAGCTTGGCCGGTGCTAACTATGGCTACACCTTC. It codes for CASSLAGANYGYTF.

This clone came up a few times. The chain uses TRBV11-2 and TRBJ1-2, with a tentative D call TRBD1 (6 bases). Germline-derived CDR1 and CDR2 are SGHAT and FQNNGV. The CDR3 runs to 15 residues. CDR3 region: CGNVESGLGGYGYTF. CDR3 coding DNA: TGTGGAAATGTCGAGTCGGGGTTAGGGGGCTATGGCTACACCTTC.

V gene TRBV5-4 combines with J gene TRBJ2-3; the match to TRBD2 covers 12 bases. V was pared by 4 bases and J by 2 bases, with 17 bases of the junction left unmatched. The CDR3 has 20 amino acids. CDR1 and CDR2 (germline): SGHNT, YYREEE (reference sequence). The CDR3 nucleotides are TGTGCCAGCAGCCTGGGCCTTGTACCGGGACTAGCGGGCCCCACAGATACGCAGTATTTT. It encodes CASSLGLVPGLAGPTDTQYF.